This TCR beta chain is from a study of T cell responses to AZD1222 COVID-19 vaccine. Overall study results and limits: Mostly white British, mostly female donors; authors suggested clonal diversity may be underestimated.

Method: immunoSEQ multiplex PCR; TCRdb's copy keeps in-frame clones and lacks some. The table lists roughly 130,000 clones, more than 85% of them singletons. Per germline, CDR1 SEHNR and CDR2 FQNEAQ (reference sequence). CDR3 size: 16 residues. Trimming took off 1 base at V and 0 bases at J, with 10 bases between the two ends. Points on this clone: Its antigen is currently unknown.

The sequence came from an adult in good health. The chain is built from TRBV7-9 and TRBJ2-1; D not certain. Sample: peripheral blood, taken on day 0 of AZD1222 vaccination. The CDR3 loop is CASSLGSRSSYNEQFF. CDR3 nucleotides: TGTGCCAGCAGCTTAGGGAGCAGGAGCTCCTACAATGAGCAGTTCTTC. Full variable domain (missing parts from reference TRBV7-9 and TRBJ2-1): DTGVSQNPRHKITKRGQNVTFRCDPISEHNRLYWYRQTLGQGPEFLTYFQNEAQLEKSRLLSDRFSAERPKGSFSTLEIQRTEQGDSAMYLCASSLGSRSSYNEQFFGPGTRLTVL.